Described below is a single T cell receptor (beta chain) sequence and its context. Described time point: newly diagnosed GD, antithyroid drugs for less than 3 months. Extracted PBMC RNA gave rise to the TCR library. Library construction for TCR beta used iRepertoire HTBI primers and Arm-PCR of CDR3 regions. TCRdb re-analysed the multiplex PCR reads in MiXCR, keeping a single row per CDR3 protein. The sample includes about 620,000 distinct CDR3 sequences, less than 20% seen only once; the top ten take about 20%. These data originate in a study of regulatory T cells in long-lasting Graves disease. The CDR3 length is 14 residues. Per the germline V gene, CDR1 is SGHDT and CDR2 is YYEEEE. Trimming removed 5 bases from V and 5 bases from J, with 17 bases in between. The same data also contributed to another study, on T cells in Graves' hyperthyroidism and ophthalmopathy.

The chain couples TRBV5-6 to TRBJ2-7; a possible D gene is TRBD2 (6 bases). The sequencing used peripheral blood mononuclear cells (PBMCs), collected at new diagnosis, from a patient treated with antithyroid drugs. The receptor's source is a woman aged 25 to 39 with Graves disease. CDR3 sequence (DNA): TGTGCCAGCAGTTTGCTCCGGAGGGAGGACGAGCAGTACTTC. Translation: CASSLLRREDEQYF. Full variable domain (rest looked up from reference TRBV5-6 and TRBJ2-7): DAGVTQSPTHLIKTRGQQVTLRCSPKSGHDTVSWYQQALGQGPQFIFQYYEEEERQRGNFPDRFSGHQFPNYSSELNVNALLLGDSALYLCASSLLRREDEQYFGPGTRLTVT.